The sequence of this T cell receptor beta chain was determined in a study of monozygotic twins with inflammatory bowel disease. Whole-study results and caveats: Repertoire similarity was not found to differ between concordant and discordant twins, possibly from limited power.

UMIs containing a 6-nucleotide sample barcode were added via template switching. Reanalyzing the 5' RACE reads, TCRdb keeps one entry per CDR3 protein, without DNA. The sample includes approximately 400,000 distinct CDR3 sequences. CDR3 length: 13 residues. CDR1 and CDR2 from the germline V gene are LGHNA and YSLEER. Points on this clonotype: Its antigen is unknown.

The sequence derives from a human donor with ulcerative colitis or Crohn's disease, or a healthy co-twin of an affected twin (not recorded which). This chain links TRBV4-3 with TRBJ2-1; the D call from TCRdb, TRBD1, cannot be confirmed without DNA. Sequencing input: blood. The CDR3 sequence: CASSRQTYNEQFF.